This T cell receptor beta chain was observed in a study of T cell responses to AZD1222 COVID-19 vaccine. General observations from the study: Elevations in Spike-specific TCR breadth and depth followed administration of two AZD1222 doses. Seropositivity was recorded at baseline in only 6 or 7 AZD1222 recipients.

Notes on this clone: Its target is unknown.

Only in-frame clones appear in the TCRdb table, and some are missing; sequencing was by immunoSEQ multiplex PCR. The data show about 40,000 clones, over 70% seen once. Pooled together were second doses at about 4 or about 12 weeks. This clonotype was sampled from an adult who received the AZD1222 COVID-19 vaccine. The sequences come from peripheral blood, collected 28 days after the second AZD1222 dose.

The CDR3 coding sequence is TGTGCCACCAGTGATCCCTTTCGAGGGACCCAGTACTTC. This gives the protein CATSDPFRGTQYF. The chain links TRBV24-1 to TRBJ2-5; D gene ambiguous. The germline V and J ends were trimmed by 3 bases and 7 bases, with 11 bases remaining between them. CDR3 length: 13 residues. Germline V gene data show CDR1 as KGHDR and CDR2 as SFDVKD.